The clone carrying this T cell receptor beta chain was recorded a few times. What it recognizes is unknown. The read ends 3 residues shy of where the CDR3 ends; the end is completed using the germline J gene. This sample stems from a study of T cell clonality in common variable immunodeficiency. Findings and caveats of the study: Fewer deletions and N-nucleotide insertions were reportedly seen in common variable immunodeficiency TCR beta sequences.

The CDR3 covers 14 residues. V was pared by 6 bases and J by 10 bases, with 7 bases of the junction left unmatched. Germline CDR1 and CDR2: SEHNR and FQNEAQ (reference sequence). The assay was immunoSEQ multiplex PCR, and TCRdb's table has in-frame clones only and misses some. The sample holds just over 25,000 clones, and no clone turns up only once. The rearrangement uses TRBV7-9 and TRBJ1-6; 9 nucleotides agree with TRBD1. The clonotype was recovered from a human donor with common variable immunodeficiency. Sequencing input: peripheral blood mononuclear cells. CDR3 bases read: TGTGCCAGCAGTTTACAGGGGGCATGGTCACCC. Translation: CASSLQGAWSP. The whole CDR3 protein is CASSLQGAWSPLHF.